This T cell receptor (beta chain) was recovered during a study of blood T cell repertoires in COVID-19. Study-wide background: The origin of the acute and convalescent COVID-19 samples was the United States, Italy and Spain. Sources were T cells, B-cell-depleted T cells, or PBMCs; the material itself was cDNA or gDNA.

Trimming shortened V by 1 base and J by 2 bases, and 8 bases separated the two germline ends. The CDR3 has 14 residues. Germline V gene lookup returns CDR1 SGHAT and CDR2 FQDESV (reference sequence). As handled by the study authors: Estimates of nucleated cell counts were drawn from the amplification of reference gene primers. Measured with immunoSEQ multiplex PCR; TCRdb has only the in-frame clones, and not every one. That table is the source of V, J and clone size, and D and trimming were worked out from the DNA. The table has 250,000 to 350,000 clones, roughly 90% seen once. The V and J genes are TRBV11-1 and TRBJ1-2, with a tentative D call TRBD1 (5 bases). This receptor was identified in a woman aged 55-69 years with acute or convalescent COVID-19. The material sequenced was peripheral blood. The CDR3 coding sequence is TGTGCCAGCAGCTTAGAACAGGCCAACTATGGCTACACCTTC. It encodes CASSLEQANYGYTF. Variable domain in full (rest from reference TRBV11-1 and TRBJ1-2): EAEVAQSPRYKITEKSQAVAFWCDPISGHATLYWYRQILGQGPELLVQFQDESVVDDSQLPKDRFSAERLKGVDSTLKIQPAELGDSAMYLCASSLEQANYGYTFGSGTRLTVV.